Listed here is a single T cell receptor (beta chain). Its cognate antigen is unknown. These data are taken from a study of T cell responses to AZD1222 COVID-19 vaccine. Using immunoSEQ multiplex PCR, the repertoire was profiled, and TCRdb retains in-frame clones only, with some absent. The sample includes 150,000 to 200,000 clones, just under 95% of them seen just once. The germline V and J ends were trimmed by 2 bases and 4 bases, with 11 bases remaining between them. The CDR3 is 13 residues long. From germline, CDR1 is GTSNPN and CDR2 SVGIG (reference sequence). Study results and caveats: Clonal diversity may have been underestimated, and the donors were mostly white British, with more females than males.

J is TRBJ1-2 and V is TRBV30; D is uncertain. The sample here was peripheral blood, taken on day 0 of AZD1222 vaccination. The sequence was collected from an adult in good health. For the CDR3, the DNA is TGTGCCTGGAGTCACAGCAATTTCTATGGCTACACCTTC. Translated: CAWSHSNFYGYTF.